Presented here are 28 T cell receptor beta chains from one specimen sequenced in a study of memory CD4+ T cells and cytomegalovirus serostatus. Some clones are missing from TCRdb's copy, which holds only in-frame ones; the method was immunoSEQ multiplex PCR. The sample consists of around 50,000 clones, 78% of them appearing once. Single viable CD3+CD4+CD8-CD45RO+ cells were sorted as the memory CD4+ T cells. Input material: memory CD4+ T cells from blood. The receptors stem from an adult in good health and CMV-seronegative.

This CDR3 reads CASSLTRLGRQYF. In nucleotides, the CDR3 is TGTGCCAGCAGTTTAACCCGACTCGGCAGACAGTACTTC. The V call is TRBV28, the J call TRBJ2-4; D is ambiguous. Between the trimmed V and J ends, which lost 2 bases and 13 bases, there was a span of 15 bases. Per germline, CDR1 MDHEN and CDR2 SYDVKM. This CDR3 contains 13 residues.

The CDR3, as DNA: TGTGCCAGCAGCTCCTTACAGGGAAAGATGGATGAAAAACTGTTTTTT. Translating it yields CASSSLQGKMDEKLFF. The chain carries TRBV11-2 and TRBJ1-4, with a tentative D call TRBD1 (6 bases). CDR1 is SGHAT, CDR2 FQNNGV, per germline. The CDR3 covers 16 residues. V was cut by 4 bases and J by 6 bases, with 18 bases left in between.

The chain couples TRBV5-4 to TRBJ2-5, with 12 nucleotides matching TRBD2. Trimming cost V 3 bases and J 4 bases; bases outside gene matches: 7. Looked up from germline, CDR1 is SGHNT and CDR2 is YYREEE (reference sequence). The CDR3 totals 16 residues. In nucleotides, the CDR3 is TGTGCCAGCAGCTCTCGACTAGCGGGAGCGGCAGAGACCCAGTACTTC. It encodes CASSSRLAGAAETQYF.

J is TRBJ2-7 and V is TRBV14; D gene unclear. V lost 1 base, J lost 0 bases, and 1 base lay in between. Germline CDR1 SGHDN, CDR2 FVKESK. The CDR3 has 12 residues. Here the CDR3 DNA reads TGTGCCAGCAGCCAAGCCTCCTACGAGCAGTACTTC. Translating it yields CASSQASYEQYF.

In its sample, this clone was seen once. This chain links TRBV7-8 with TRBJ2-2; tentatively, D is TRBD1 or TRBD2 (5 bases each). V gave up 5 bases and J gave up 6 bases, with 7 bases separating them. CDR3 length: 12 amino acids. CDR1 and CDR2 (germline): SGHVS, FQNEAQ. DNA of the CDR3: TGTGCCAGCAGCCGAGGGGCCGGGGAGCTGTTTTTT. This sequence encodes CASSRGAGELFF. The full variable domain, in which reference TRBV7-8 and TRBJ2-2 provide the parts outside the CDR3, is GAGVSQSPRYKVAKRGQDVALRCDPISGHVSLFWYQQALGQGPEFLTYFQNEAQLDKSGLPSDRFFAERPEGSVSTLKIQRTQQEDSAVYLCASSRGAGELFFGEGSRLTVL.

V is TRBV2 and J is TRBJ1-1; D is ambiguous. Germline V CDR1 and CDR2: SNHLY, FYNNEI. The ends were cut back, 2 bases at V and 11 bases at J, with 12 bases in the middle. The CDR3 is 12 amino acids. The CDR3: CASSELPGKAFF. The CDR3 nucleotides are TGTGCCAGCAGTGAACTGCCGGGGAAGGCTTTCTTT.

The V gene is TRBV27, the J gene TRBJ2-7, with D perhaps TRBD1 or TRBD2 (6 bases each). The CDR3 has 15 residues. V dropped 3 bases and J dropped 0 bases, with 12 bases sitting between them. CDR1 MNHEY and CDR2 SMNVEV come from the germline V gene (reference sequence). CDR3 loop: CASSFGGLDSYEQYF. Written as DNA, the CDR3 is TGTGCCAGCAGTTTCGGGGGCCTGGACTCCTACGAGCAGTACTTC.

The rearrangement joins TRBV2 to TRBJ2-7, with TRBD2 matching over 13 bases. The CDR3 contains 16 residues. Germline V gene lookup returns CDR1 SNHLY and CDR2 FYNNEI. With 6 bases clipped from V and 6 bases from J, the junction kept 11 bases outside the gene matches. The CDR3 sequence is CASSSFRTSGRGEQYF. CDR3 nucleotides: TGTGCCAGCAGCTCTTTCCGGACTAGCGGGAGAGGCGAGCAGTACTTC. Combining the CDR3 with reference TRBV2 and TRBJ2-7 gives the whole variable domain EPEVTQTPSHQVTQMGQEVILRCVPISNHLYFYWYRQILGQKVEFLVSFYNNEISEKSEIFDDQFSVERPDGSNFTLKIRSTKLEDSAMYFCASSSFRTSGRGEQYFGPGTRLTVT.

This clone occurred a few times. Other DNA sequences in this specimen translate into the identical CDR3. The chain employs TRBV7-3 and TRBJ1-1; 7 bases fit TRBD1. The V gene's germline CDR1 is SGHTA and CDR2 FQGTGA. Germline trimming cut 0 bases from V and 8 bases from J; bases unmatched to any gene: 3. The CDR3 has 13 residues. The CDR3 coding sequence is TGTGCCAGCAGCTTAACGGGAGGGGGCGAAGCTTTCTTT. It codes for CASSLTGGGEAFF.

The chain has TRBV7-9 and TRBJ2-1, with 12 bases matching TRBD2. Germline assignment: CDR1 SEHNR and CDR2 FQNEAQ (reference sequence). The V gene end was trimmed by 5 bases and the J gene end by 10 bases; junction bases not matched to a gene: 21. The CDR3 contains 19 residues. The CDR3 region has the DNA TGTGCCAGCAGCCGTTGGGGGCTAGCGGGAGGGCCAGGGTTCCGCGAGCAGTTCTTC. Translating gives CASSRWGLAGGPGFREQFF.

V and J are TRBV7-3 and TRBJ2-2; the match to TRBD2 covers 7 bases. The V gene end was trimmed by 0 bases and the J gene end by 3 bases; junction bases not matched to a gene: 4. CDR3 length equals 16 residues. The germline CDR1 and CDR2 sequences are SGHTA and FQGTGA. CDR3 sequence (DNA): TGTGCCAGCAGCTTAACGTCGGCGGGGGACACCGGGGAGCTGTTTTTT. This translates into CASSLTSAGDTGELFF.

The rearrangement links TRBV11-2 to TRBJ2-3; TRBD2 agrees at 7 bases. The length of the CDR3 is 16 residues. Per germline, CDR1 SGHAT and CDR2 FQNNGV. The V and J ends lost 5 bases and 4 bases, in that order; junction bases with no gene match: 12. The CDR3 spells CASSPGGGSRPDTQYF. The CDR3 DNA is TGTGCCAGCAGCCCCGGAGGCGGGAGTCGCCCAGATACGCAGTATTTT.

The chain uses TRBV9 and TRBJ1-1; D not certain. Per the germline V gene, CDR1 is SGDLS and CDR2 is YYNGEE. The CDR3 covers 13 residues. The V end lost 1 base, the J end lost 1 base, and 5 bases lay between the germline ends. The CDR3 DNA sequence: TGTGCCAGCAGCGTACCCAAGAACACTGAAGCTTTCTTT. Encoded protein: CASSVPKNTEAFF.

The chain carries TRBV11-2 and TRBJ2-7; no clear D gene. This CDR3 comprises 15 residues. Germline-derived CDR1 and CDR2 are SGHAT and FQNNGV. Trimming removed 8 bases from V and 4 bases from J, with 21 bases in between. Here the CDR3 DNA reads TGTGCCAGCGCCCTCACGTCTCGTGGGAATTACGAGCAGTACTTC. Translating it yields CASALTSRGNYEQYF.

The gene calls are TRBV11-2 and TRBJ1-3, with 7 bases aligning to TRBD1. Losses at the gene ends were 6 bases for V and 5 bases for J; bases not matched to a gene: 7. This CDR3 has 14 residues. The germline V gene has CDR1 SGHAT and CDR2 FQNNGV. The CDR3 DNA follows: TGTGCCAGCAGTCCTATAGGGGGCCGAAACACCATATATTTT. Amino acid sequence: CASSPIGGRNTIYF. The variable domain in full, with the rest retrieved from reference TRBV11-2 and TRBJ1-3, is EAGVAQSPRYKIIEKRQSVAFWCNPISGHATLYWYQQILGQGPKLLIQFQNNGVVDDSQLPKDRFSAERLKGVDSTLKIQPAKLEDSAVYLCASSPIGGRNTIYFGEGSWLTVV.

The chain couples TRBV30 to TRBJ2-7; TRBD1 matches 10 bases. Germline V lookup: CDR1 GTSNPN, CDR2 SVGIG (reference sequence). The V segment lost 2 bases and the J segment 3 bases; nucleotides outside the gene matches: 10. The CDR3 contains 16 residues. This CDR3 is CAWSTPGQGTYYEQYF. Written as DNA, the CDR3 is TGTGCCTGGAGTACACCGGGACAGGGGACTTACTACGAGCAGTACTTC.

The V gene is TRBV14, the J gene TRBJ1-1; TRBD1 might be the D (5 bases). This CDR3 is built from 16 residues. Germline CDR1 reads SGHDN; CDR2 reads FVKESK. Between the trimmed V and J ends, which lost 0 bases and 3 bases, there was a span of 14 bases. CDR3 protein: CASSQESFRGDTEAFF. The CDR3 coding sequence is TGTGCCAGCAGCCAAGAATCCTTTAGGGGAGACACTGAAGCTTTCTTT.

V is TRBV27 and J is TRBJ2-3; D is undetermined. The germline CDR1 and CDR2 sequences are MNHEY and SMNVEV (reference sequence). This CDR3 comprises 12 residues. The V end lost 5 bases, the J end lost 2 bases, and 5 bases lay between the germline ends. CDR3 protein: CASSQSTDTQYF. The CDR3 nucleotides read TGTGCCAGCAGTCAGTCCACAGATACGCAGTATTTT.

The CDR3 DNA reads as TGCGCCAGCAGCCCGGGCGTAGCGGGAGGAGGAAATGAGCAGTTCTTC. It yields the protein CASSPGVAGGGNEQFF. The rearrangement links TRBV5-1 to TRBJ2-1; TRBD2 aligns across 10 bases. In germline, CDR1 is SGHRS, CDR2 YFSETQ. Germline trimming cut 4 bases from V and 7 bases from J; bases unmatched to any gene: 11. This CDR3 region has 16 residues.

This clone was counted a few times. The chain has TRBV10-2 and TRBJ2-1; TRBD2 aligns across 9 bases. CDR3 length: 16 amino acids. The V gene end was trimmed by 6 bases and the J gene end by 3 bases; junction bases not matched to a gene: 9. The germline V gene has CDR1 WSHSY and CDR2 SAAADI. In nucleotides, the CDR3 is TGCGCCAGCAGGGATTTAGGACTAGCGAACTACAATGAGCAGTTCTTC. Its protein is CASRDLGLANYNEQFF.

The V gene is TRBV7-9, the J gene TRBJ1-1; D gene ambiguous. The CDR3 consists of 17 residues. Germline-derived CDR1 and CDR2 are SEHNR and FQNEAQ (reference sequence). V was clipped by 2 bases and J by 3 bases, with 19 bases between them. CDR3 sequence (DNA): TGTGCCAGCAGCTTACAAAGGGTGGGAACCATATACACTGAAGCTTTCTTT. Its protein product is CASSLQRVGTIYTEAFF.

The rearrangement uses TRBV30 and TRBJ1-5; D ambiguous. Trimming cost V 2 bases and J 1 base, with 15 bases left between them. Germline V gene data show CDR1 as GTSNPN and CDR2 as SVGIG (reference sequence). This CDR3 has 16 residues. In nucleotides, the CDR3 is TGTGCCTGGAGTAAGTCGGCAGCCACAAGCAATCAGCCCCAGCATTTT. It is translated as CAWSKSAATSNQPQHF.

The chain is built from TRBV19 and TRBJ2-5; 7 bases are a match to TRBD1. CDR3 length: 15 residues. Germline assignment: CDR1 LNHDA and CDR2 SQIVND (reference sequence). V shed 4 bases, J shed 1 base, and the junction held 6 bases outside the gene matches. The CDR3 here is CASSNIRQGQETQYF. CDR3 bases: TGTGCCAGTAGTAATATTAGACAGGGCCAAGAGACCCAGTACTTC.

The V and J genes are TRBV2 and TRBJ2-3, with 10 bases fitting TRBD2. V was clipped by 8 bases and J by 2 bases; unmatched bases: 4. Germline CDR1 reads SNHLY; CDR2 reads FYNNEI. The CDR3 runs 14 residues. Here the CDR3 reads CASRTSGLTDTQYF. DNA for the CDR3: TGTGCCAGCCGGACTAGCGGACTCACAGATACGCAGTATTTT. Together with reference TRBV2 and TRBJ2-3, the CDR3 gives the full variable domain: EPEVTQTPSHQVTQMGQEVILRCVPISNHLYFYWYRQILGQKVEFLVSFYNNEISEKSEIFDDQFSVERPDGSNFTLKIRSTKLEDSAMYFCASRTSGLTDTQYFGPGTRLTVL.

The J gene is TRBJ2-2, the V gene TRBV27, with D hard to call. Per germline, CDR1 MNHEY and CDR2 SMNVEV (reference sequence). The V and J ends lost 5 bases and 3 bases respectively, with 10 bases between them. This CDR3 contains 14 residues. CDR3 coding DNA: TGTGCCAGCAGTCCCCATCAAGACACCGGGGAGCTGTTTTTT. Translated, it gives CASSPHQDTGELFF.

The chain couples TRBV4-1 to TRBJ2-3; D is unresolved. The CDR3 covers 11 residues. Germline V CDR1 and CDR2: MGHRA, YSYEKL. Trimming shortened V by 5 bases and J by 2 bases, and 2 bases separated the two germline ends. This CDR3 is CASSSTDTQYF. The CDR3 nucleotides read TGCGCCAGCAGCTCCACAGATACGCAGTATTTT.

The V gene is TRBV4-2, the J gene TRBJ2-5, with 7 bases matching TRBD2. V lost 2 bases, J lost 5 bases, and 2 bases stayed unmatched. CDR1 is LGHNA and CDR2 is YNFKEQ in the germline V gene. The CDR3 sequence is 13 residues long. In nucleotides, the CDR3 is TGTGCCAGCAGCCAACAGGGAGGGGAGACCCAGTACTTC. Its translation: CASSQQGGETQYF.

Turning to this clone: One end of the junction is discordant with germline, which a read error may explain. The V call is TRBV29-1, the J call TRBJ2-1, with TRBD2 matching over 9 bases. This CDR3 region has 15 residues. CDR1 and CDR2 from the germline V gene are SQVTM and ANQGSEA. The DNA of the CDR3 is TGCAGCGTGGAAGGACTAGCGCCCGGGTACAATGAGCAGTTCTTC. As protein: CSVEGLAPGYNEQFF.